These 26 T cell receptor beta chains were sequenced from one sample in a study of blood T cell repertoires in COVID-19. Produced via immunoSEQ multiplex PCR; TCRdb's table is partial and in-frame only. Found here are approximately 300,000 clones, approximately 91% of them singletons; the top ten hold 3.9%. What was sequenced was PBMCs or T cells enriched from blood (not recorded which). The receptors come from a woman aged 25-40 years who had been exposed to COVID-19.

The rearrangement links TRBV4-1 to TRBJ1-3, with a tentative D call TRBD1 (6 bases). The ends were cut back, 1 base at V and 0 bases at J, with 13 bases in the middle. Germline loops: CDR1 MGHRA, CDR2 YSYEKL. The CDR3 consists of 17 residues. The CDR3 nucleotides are TGCGCCAGCAGCCAAGGGAGGGGGGGCTACTCTGGAAACACCATATATTTT. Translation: CASSQGRGGYSGNTIYF.

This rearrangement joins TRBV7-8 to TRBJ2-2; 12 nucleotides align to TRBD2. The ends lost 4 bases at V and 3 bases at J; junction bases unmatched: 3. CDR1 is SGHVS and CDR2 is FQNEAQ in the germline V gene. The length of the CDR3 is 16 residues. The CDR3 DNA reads TGTGCCAGCAGCTCCGGGACTAGCGGGTACACCGGGGAGCTGTTTTTT. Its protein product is CASSSGTSGYTGELFF.

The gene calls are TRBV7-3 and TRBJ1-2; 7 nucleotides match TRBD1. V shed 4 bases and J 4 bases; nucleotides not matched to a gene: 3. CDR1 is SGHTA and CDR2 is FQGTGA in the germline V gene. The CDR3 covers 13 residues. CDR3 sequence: CASSSSGGYGYTF. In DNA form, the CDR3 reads TGTGCCAGCAGCTCTTCAGGGGGCTATGGCTACACCTTC.

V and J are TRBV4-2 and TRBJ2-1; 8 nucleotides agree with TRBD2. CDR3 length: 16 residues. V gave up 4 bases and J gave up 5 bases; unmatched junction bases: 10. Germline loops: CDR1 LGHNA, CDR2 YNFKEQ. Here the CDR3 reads CASSLEGGGSNNEQFF. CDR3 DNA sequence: TGTGCCAGCAGCCTAGAGGGCGGGGGGTCTAACAATGAGCAGTTCTTC.

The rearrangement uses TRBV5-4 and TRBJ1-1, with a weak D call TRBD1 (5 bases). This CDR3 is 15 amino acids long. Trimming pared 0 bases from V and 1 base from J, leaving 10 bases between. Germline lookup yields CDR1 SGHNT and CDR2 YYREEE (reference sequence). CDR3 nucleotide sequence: TGTGCCAGCAGCTTGGTTGGGGGGAGGAACACTGAAGCTTTCTTT. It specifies CASSLVGGRNTEAFF.

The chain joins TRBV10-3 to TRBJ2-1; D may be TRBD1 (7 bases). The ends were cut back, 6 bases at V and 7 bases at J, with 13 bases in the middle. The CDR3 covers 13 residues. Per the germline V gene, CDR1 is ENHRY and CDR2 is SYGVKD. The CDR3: CAISGQAGNEQFF. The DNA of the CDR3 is TGTGCCATCAGCGGACAGGCGGGAAATGAGCAGTTCTTC.

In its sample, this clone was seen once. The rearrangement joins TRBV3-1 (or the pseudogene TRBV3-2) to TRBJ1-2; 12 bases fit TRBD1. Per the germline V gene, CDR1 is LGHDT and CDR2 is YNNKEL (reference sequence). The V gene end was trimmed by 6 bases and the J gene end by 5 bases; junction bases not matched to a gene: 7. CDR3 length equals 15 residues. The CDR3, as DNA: TGTGCCAGCAGTGTAGGGGGACAGGGGGCTTATGGCTACACCTTC. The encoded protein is CASSVGGQGAYGYTF.

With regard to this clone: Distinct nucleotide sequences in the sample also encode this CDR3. The CDR3 coding sequence is TGCGCCAGCAGCTTGGGCCAGTTGTATGGCTACACCTTC. It is translated as CASSLGQLYGYTF. The gene calls are TRBV5-1 and TRBJ1-2; D is uncertain. Trimming removed 0 bases from V and 5 bases from J, with 8 bases in between. The germline CDR1 and CDR2 sequences are SGHRS and YFSETQ. This CDR3 region has 13 residues.

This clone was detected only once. In DNA, the CDR3 is TGTGCCAGCAGCCAAGATCGGCGGGGGGGCGCTGGCTATGGCTACACCTTC. Encoded protein: CASSQDRRGGAGYGYTF. The chain joins TRBV3-1 (or the pseudogene TRBV3-2) to TRBJ1-2, with D possibly TRBD1 on 6 matching bases. The V end was cut by 0 bases, the J end by 4 bases, with 18 bases between. Germline V gene sequence: CDR1 LGHDT, CDR2 YNNKEL (reference sequence). The CDR3 runs 17 residues.

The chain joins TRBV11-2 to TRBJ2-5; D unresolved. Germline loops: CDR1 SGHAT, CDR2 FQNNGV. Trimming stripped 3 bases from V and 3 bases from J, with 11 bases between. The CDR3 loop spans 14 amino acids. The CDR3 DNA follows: TGTGCCAGCAGCTTGATCTACGGTGAAGAGACCCAGTACTTC. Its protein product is CASSLIYGEETQYF.

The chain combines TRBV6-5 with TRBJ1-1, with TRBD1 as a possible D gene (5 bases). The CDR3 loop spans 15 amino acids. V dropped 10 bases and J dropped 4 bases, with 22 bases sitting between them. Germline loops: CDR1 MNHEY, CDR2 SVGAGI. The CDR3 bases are TGTGCCACCGGACGGGGGGGGAGTAGGAGCACTGAAGCTTTCTTT. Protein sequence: CATGRGGSRSTEAFF.

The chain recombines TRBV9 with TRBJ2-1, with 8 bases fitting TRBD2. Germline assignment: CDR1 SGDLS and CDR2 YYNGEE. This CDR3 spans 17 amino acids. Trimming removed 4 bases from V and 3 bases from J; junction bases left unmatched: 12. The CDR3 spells CASSTSPLRGDYNEQFF. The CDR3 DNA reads TGTGCCAGCAGCACTAGCCCGCTGCGGGGGGACTACAATGAGCAGTTCTTC.

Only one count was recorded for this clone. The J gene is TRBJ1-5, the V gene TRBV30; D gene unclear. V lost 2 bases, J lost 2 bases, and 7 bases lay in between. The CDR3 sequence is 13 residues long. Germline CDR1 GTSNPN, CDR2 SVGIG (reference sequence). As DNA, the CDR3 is TGTGCCTGGAGTTTGCAGGGCAATCAGCCCCAGCATTTT. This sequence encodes CAWSLQGNQPQHF. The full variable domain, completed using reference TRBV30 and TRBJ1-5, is SQTIHQWPATLVQPVGSPLSLECTVEGTSNPNLYWYRQAAGRGLQLLFYSVGIGQISSEVPQNLSASRPQDRQFILSSKKLLLSDSGFYLCAWSLQGNQPQHFGDGTRLSIL.

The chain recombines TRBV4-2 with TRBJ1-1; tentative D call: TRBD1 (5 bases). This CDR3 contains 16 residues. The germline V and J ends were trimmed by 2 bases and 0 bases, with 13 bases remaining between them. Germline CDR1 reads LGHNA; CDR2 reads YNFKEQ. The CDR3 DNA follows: TGTGCCAGCAGCCAACATGGGGCTAGTATGAACACTGAAGCTTTCTTT. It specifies CASSQHGASMNTEAFF.

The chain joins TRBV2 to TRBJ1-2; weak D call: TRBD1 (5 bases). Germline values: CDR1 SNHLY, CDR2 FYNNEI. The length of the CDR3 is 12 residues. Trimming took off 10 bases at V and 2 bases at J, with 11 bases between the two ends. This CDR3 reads CATFRGNYGYTF. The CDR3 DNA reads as TGTGCCACCTTCCGGGGGAACTATGGCTACACCTTC.

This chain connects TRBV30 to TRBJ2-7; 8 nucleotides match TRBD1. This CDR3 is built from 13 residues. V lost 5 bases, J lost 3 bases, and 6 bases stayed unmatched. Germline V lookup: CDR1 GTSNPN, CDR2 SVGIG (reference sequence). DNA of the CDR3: TGTGCCTGGGGGACGACAGGGGACTACGAGCAGTACTTC. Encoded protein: CAWGTTGDYEQYF.

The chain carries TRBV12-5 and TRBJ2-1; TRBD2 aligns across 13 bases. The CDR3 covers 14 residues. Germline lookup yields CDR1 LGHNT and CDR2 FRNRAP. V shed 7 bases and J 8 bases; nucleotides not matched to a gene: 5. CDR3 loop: CASALTSGGDEQFF. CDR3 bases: TGTGCTAGTGCCCTAACTAGCGGGGGGGATGAGCAGTTCTTC.

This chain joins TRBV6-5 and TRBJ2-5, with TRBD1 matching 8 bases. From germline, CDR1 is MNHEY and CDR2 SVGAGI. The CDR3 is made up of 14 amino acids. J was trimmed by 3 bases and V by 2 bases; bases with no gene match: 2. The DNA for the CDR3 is TGTGCCAGCAGTTACCGACAGGGGAAAGAGACCCAGTACTTC. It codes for CASSYRQGKETQYF.

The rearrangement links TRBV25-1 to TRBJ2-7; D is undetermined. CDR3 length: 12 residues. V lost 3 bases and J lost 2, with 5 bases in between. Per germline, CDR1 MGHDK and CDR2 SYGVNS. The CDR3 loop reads CASSDSPYEQYF. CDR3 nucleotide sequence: TGTGCCAGCAGTGATTCTCCCTACGAGCAGTACTTC.

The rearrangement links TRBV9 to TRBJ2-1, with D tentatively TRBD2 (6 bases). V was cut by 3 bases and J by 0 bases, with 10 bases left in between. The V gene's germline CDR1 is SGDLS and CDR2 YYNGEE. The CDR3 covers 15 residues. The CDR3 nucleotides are TGTGCCAGCAGCGGCGGGGTACCCTCCTACAATGAGCAGTTCTTC. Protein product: CASSGGVPSYNEQFF.

Here the CDR3 reads CASRIGEQGPEAFF. CDR3 nucleotide sequence: TGTGCCAGCCGGATAGGTGAACAGGGTCCTGAAGCTTTCTTT. This chain uses TRBV9 with TRBJ1-1, with TRBD1 as a possible D gene (6 bases). Looked up from germline, CDR1 is SGDLS and CDR2 is YYNGEE. The length of the CDR3 is 14 residues. V dropped 7 bases and J dropped 6 bases, with 19 bases sitting between them.

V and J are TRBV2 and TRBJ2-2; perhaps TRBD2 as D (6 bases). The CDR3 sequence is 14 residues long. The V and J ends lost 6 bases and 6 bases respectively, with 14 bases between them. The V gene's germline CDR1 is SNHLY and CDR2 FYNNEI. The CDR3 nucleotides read TGTGCCAGCAGGCCCCGGGGGAAGTCCGGGGAGCTGTTTTTT. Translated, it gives CASRPRGKSGELFF.

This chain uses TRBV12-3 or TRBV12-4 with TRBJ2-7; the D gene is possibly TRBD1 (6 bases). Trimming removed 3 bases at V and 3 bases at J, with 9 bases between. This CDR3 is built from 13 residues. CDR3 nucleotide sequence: TGTGCCAGCAGTTTCAAAGGGGGCTACGAGCAGTACTTC. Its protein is CASSFKGGYEQYF.

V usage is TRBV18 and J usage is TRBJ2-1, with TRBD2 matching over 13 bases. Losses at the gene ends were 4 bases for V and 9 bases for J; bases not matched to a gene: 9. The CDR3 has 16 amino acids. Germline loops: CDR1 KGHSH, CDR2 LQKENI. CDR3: CASSLRGTSGDSEQFF. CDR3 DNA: TGTGCCAGCTCACTGCGCGGGACTAGCGGGGATAGTGAGCAGTTCTTC.

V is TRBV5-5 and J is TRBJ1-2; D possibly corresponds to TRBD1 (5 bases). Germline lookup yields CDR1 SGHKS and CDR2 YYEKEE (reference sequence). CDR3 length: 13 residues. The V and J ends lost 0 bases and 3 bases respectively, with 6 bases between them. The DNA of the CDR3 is TGTGCCAGCAGCTTGGCGGGGGACTATGGCTACACCTTC. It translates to CASSLAGDYGYTF.

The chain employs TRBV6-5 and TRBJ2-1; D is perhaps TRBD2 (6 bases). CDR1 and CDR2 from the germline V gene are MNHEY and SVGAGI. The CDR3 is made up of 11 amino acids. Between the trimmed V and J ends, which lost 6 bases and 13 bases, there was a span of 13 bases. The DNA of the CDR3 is TGTGCCAGCAGCCAGGGACTCCATCAGTTCTTC. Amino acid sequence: CASSQGLHQFF.